A single sample gave rise to the 27 T cell receptor beta chains below, sequenced in a study of graft-versus-host responses after intestinal transplantation. With approximately 200,000 irradiated, violet-dye-labeled stimulator cells, approximately 200,000 CFSE-labeled responder cells were plated. Sequencing used immunoSEQ multiplex PCR; TCRdb keeps in-frame clones, though not all of them. The data show about 23,000 clones, about 48% seen once. Sequencing used alloreactive CD8+ T cells from a mixed lymphocyte reaction culture, obtained before transplantation. The subset here: CFSE-low proliferating T cells sorted from roughly six-day pre-transplant mixed lymphocyte reaction (GvH or HvG direction). Receptors originate from a human patient who was an organ donor for intestinal transplantation.

This clone occurred a few times. This chain uses TRBV30 with TRBJ2-7; unclear D gene. CDR3 length equals 12 residues. Germline V gene lookup returns CDR1 GTSNPN and CDR2 SVGIG (reference sequence). The V and J ends lost 3 bases and 1 base respectively, with 7 bases between them. The CDR3 sequence: CAWSFVSYEQYF. CDR3 DNA: TGTGCCTGGAGCTTTGTATCCTACGAGCAGTACTTC.

The table lists this clone with a count of one. V is TRBV29-1 and J is TRBJ1-1; tentative D call: TRBD1 (5 bases). Trimming shortened V by 2 bases and J by 2 bases, and 15 bases separated the two germline ends. CDR3 length: 15 residues. Per the germline V gene, CDR1 is SQVTM and CDR2 is ANQGSEA. The CDR3 nucleotides read TGCAGCGTTGAATCCGGGGACGGGAGTAACACTGAAGCTTTCTTT. This gives the protein CSVESGDGSNTEAFF.

The chain has TRBV9 and TRBJ1-2; 8 nucleotides align to TRBD1. The CDR3 loop spans 16 amino acids. Trimming at V came to 4 bases and at J to 2 bases, leaving 10 bases not matched to a gene. Germline CDR1 reads SGDLS; CDR2 reads YYNGEE. This CDR3 is CASSFPRTGPNYGYTF. CDR3 coding DNA: TGTGCCAGCAGCTTTCCCCGGACAGGGCCCAACTATGGCTACACCTTC. Complete variable domain (other parts from reference TRBV9 and TRBJ1-2): DSGVTQTPKHLITATGQRVTLRCSPRSGDLSVYWYQQSLDQGLQFLIQYYNGEERAKGNILERFSAQQFPDLHSELNLSSLELGDSALYFCASSFPRTGPNYGYTFGSGTRLTVV.

This chain uses TRBV19 with TRBJ2-7, with unresolved D. In germline, CDR1 is LNHDA, CDR2 SQIVND (reference sequence). The CDR3 is made up of 13 amino acids. Trimming took off 5 bases at V and 0 bases at J, with 8 bases between the two ends. As DNA, the CDR3 is TGTGCCAGTAGTTTGGCTGTCTCCTACGAGCAGTACTTC. This translates into CASSLAVSYEQYF.

The chain combines TRBV4-1 with TRBJ2-7; D ambiguous. The CDR3 length is 14 residues. The germline V and J ends were trimmed by 1 base and 0 bases, with 7 bases remaining between them. Germline CDR1 and CDR2: MGHRA and YSYEKL. The CDR3 loop is CASSQALGSYEQYF. The CDR3 nucleotides are TGCGCCAGCAGCCAAGCCCTAGGCTCCTACGAGCAGTACTTC.

V usage is TRBV7-6 and J usage is TRBJ2-1; D gene ambiguous. Germline loops: CDR1 SGHVS, CDR2 FNYEAQ. This CDR3 region has 16 residues. V lost 1 base and J lost 1, with 11 bases in between. The CDR3 nucleotides are TGTGCCAGCAGCTTAGGCTACGGACGGTCCTACAATGAGCAGTTCTTC. Translation: CASSLGYGRSYNEQFF.

The chain recombines TRBV27 with TRBJ2-2; tentatively, D is TRBD2 (5 bases). Between the trimmed V and J ends, which lost 2 bases and 6 bases, there was a span of 10 bases. The CDR3 has 14 residues. From germline, CDR1 is MNHEY and CDR2 SMNVEV (reference sequence). The CDR3 region is CASSLLGVAGELFF. Written as DNA, the CDR3 is TGTGCCAGCAGTTTACTCGGGGTTGCCGGGGAGCTGTTTTTT.

The rearrangement links TRBV4-1 to TRBJ2-2; D call uncertain. Germline values: CDR1 MGHRA, CDR2 YSYEKL. This CDR3 spans 14 amino acids. Between the trimmed V and J ends, which lost 1 base and 1 base, there was a span of 4 bases. DNA of the CDR3: TGCGCCAGCAGCCAAGTTTTGAACACCGGGGAGCTGTTTTTT. This codes for CASSQVLNTGELFF.

The gene calls are TRBV6-6 and TRBJ1-3; D not certain. The CDR3 spans 13 residues. From germline, CDR1 is MNHNY and CDR2 SVGAGI (reference sequence). V lost 4 bases and J 5 bases, leaving 9 bases between the germline ends. The CDR3 protein is CASSSRKRNTIYF. The CDR3 nucleotides are TGTGCCAGCAGTTCACGGAAGCGAAACACCATATATTTT.

In its sample, this clone was seen a few times. This sequence joins TRBV11-2 and TRBJ2-7; maybe TRBD2 (6 bases). The CDR3 is 14 residues long. Trimming left V 1 base short and J 3 bases short, with 10 bases between. CDR1 SGHAT and CDR2 FQNNGV come from the germline V gene. The CDR3 coding sequence is TGTGCCAGCAGCTTAGCGGGAGTGAACTACGAGCAGTACTTC. Amino acid sequence: CASSLAGVNYEQYF.

J is TRBJ2-1 and V is TRBV7-2; 8 positions match TRBD2. Germline loops: CDR1 SGHTA, CDR2 FQGNSA. The CDR3 has 13 residues. With V trimmed by 4 bases and J by 9 bases, 5 bases remained unmatched. The CDR3 region is CASSWTSTGEQFF. The CDR3 DNA reads TGTGCCAGCAGCTGGACTAGCACGGGTGAGCAGTTCTTC.

This clone was counted a single time. V is TRBV10-1 and J is TRBJ2-5; no clear D gene. Germline CDR1 reads WNHNN; CDR2 reads SYGVQD (reference sequence). The CDR3 runs 15 residues. Trimming took 7 bases from V and 5 from J, leaving 20 bases between them. CDR3 in amino acids: CASKDGLLCRETQYF. The CDR3 DNA sequence: TGCGCCAGCAAAGACGGGCTGCTCTGTAGGGAGACCCAGTACTTC.

This clone was observed a single time. The genes are TRBV28 and TRBJ2-3, with TRBD2 as a possible D gene (5 bases). CDR1 MDHEN and CDR2 SYDVKM come from the germline V gene. V shed 8 bases and J shed 3 bases, with 12 bases lying between them. The CDR3 length is 13 residues. The CDR3: CASSSGGTDTQYF. In DNA form, the CDR3 reads TGTGCCAGCTCTTCCGGCGGGACAGATACGCAGTATTTT.

The chain uses TRBV28 and TRBJ2-5; 14 nucleotides align to TRBD2. The CDR3 runs 16 residues. V lost 5 bases, J lost 5 bases, and 7 bases stayed unmatched. Germline V gene data show CDR1 as MDHEN and CDR2 as SYDVKM. The CDR3 sequence: CASSLGTSGRSETQYF. The DNA of the CDR3 is TGTGCCAGCAGTCTAGGGACTAGCGGGAGATCGGAGACCCAGTACTTC. The full variable domain, its missing parts supplied by reference TRBV28 and TRBJ2-5, is DVKVTQSSRYLVKRTGEKVFLECVQDMDHENMFWYRQDPGLGLRLIYFSYDVKMKEKGDIPEGYSVSREKKERFSLILESASTNQTSMYLCASSLGTSGRSETQYFGPGTRLLVL.

The rearrangement joins TRBV4-3 to TRBJ2-2; D remains unclear. Germline CDR1 reads LGHNA; CDR2 reads YSLEER. The CDR3 is made up of 14 amino acids. The germline V and J ends were trimmed by 1 base and 5 bases, with 8 bases remaining between them. CDR3 nucleotide sequence: TGCGCCAGCAGCCAAGTCTTCCTAACCGGGGAGCTGTTTTTT. Translated: CASSQVFLTGELFF.

The chain joins TRBV7-9 to TRBJ2-7; maybe TRBD2 (6 bases). The CDR3 consists of 13 residues. Trimming pared 5 bases from V and 2 bases from J, leaving 10 bases between. Germline-derived CDR1 and CDR2 are SEHNR and FQNEAQ (reference sequence). CDR3 residues: CASSRTTAYEQYF. CDR3 DNA sequence: TGTGCCAGCAGCAGGACTACCGCCTACGAGCAGTACTTC.

The V call is TRBV4-1, the J call TRBJ1-1; D perhaps matches TRBD1 (6 bases). V was cut by 4 bases and J by 10 bases, with 16 bases left in between. The CDR3 runs 13 residues. Germline V gene lookup returns CDR1 MGHRA and CDR2 YSYEKL. CDR3 in DNA: TGCGCCAGCAGCCCGCAAGGGGGGGAGGGAGCTTTCTTT. It codes for CASSPQGGEGAFF.

The CDR3 nucleotides read TGTGCCAGCAGTCAAACTAGCGGCTACCAAGAGACCCAGTACTTC. It is translated as CASSQTSGYQETQYF. The rearrangement links TRBV28 to TRBJ2-5; 8 bases match TRBD2. The CDR3 runs to 15 residues. The germline V gene encodes CDR1 MDHEN and CDR2 SYDVKM. V lost 5 bases and J lost 0; bases outside the gene matches: 5.

This clone is a singleton in its sample. The chain uses TRBV6-4 and TRBJ2-7, with D perhaps matching TRBD1 (5 bases). The CDR3 totals 14 residues. The germline CDR1 and CDR2 sequences are MRHNA and SNTAGT. V gave up 6 bases and J gave up 0 bases, with 12 bases separating them. CDR3 bases: TGTGCCAGCAGGCCAGGACAAAGCTCCTACGAGCAGTACTTC. This sequence encodes CASRPGQSSYEQYF.

The chain is built from TRBV28 and TRBJ2-7; D is ambiguous. Trimming removed 3 bases from V and 0 bases from J, with 12 bases in between. The germline gives CDR1 MDHEN, CDR2 SYDVKM. This CDR3 contains 15 residues. In DNA form, the CDR3 reads TGTGCCAGCAGTTTCGGTGAGGCCAGCTCCTACGAGCAGTACTTC. Residues: CASSFGEASSYEQYF. Full variable domain (remainder filled in from reference TRBV28 and TRBJ2-7): DVKVTQSSRYLVKRTGEKVFLECVQDMDHENMFWYRQDPGLGLRLIYFSYDVKMKEKGDIPEGYSVSREKKERFSLILESASTNQTSMYLCASSFGEASSYEQYFGPGTRLTVT.

The V gene is TRBV14, the J gene TRBJ1-2; D not certain. Looked up from germline, CDR1 is SGHDN and CDR2 is FVKESK. V was shortened by 4 bases and J by 4 bases, with 7 bases between the two germline ends. The CDR3 has 12 residues. The CDR3 region is CASSPSSYGYTF. For the CDR3, the DNA is TGTGCCAGCAGCCCTTCTTCCTATGGCTACACCTTC.

J is TRBJ1-2 and V is TRBV7-9; D call uncertain. The CDR3 runs 16 residues. CDR1 SEHNR and CDR2 FQNEAQ come from the germline V gene (reference sequence). V was shortened by 4 bases and J by 4 bases, with 19 bases between the two germline ends. CDR3 coding DNA: TGTGCCAGCAGCTCTCAGCTCGCTGCGGCCCTCTATGGCTACACCTTC. It specifies CASSSQLAAALYGYTF.

The chain couples TRBV27 to TRBJ2-1; 7 positions agree with TRBD1. V shed 8 bases and J 7 bases; nucleotides not matched to a gene: 8. Germline CDR1 is MNHEY and CDR2 is SMNVEV (reference sequence). The CDR3 extends over 13 amino acids. The CDR3 nucleotides read TGTGCCAGCGGGCAACAGGGGTGGAATGAGCAGTTCTTC. Translating it yields CASGQQGWNEQFF.

This clone was picked up a small number of times. The CDR3 sequence is CASSYARDIANYGYTF. CDR3 sequence (DNA): TGTGCCAGCAGTTACGCCCGGGACATAGCTAACTATGGCTACACCTTC. The J gene is TRBJ1-2, the V gene TRBV6-6; maybe TRBD1 (6 bases). With 2 bases removed from V and 0 bases from J, the gap between germline ends came to 13 bases. The CDR3 length is 16 residues. Per the germline V gene, CDR1 is MNHNY and CDR2 is SVGAGI (reference sequence).

This clone is medium-sized within its sample. This rearrangement joins TRBV29-1 to TRBJ1-5; D not resolved. Germline V gives CDR1 SQVTM, CDR2 ANQGSEA. The CDR3 covers 13 residues. V lost 4 bases, J lost 5 bases, and 12 bases lay in between. The CDR3 spells CSVGRSAYQPQHF. The DNA for the CDR3 is TGCAGCGTTGGGCGATCGGCTTATCAGCCCCAGCATTTT.

This clone was counted only a few times. The chain couples TRBV6-5 to TRBJ1-1, with D possibly TRBD1 on 6 matching bases. The V end was cut by 5 bases, the J end by 1 base, with 11 bases between. The CDR3 consists of 14 residues. From germline, CDR1 is MNHEY and CDR2 SVGAGI. The CDR3 loop is CASSAYRENTEAFF. Written as DNA, the CDR3 is TGTGCCAGCAGTGCATACAGGGAGAACACTGAAGCTTTCTTT.

The rearrangement joins TRBV10-3 to TRBJ2-1; 9 bases fit TRBD1. CDR3 length equals 12 residues. Germline V gene lookup returns CDR1 ENHRY and CDR2 SYGVKD. V shed 10 bases, J shed 7 bases, and the junction held 5 bases outside the gene matches. The CDR3 DNA sequence: TGTGCCACGACAGGGGGGATTAATGAGCAGTTCTTC. Its protein product is CATTGGINEQFF.